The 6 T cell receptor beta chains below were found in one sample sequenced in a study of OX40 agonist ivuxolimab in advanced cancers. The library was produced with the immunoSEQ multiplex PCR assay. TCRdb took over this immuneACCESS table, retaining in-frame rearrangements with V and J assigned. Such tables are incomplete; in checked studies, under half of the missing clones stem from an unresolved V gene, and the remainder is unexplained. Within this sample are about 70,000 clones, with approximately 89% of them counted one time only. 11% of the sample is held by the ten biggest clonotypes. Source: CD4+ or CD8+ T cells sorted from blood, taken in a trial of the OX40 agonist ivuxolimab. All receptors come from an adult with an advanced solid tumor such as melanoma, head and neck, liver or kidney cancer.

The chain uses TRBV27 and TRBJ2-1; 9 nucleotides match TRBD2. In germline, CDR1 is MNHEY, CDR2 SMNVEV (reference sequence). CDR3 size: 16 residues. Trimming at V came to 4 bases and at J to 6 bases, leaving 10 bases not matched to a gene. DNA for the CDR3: TGTGCCAGCAGTTCACGAATGCGGGAGGGCCGCAATGAGCAGTTCTTC. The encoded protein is CASSSRMREGRNEQFF.

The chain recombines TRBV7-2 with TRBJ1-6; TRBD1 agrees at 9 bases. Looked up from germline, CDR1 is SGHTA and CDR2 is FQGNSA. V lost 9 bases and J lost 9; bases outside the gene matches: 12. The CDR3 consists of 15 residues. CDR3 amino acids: CASSPRTGDGSPLHF. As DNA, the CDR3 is TGTGCCAGTAGCCCCCGGACAGGGGATGGTTCACCCCTCCACTTT. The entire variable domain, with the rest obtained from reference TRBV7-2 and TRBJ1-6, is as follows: GAGVSQSPSNKVTEKGKDVELRCDPISGHTALYWYRQSLGQGLEFLIYFQGNSAPDKSGLPSDRFSAERTGGSVSTLTIQRTQQEDSAVYLCASSPRTGDGSPLHFGNGTRLTVT.

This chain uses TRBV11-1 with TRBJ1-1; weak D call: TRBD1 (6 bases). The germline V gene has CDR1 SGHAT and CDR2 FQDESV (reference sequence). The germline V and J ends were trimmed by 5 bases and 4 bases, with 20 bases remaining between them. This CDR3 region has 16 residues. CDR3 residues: CASSPYTGAEVTEAFF. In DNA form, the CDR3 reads TGTGCCAGCAGCCCCTACACGGGGGCAGAGGTCACTGAAGCTTTCTTT.

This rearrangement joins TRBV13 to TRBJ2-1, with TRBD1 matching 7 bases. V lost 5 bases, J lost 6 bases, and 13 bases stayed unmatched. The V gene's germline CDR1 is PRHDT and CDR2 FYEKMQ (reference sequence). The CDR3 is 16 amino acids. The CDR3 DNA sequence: TGTGCCAGCAGCAAACCGACAGGGTCGGTTGTCAATGAGCAGTTCTTC. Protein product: CASSKPTGSVVNEQFF.

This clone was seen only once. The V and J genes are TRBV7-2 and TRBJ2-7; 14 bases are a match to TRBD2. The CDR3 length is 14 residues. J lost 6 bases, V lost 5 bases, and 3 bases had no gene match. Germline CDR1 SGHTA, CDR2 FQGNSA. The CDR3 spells CASSRGLAGVEQYF. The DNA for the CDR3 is TGTGCCAGCAGCCGGGGACTAGCGGGGGTCGAGCAGTACTTC.

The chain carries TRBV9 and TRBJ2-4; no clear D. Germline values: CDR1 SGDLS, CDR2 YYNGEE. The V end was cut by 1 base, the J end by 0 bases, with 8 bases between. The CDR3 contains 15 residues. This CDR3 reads CASSVMGLAKNIQYF. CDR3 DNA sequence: TGTGCCAGCAGCGTAATGGGGTTAGCCAAAAACATTCAGTACTTC.